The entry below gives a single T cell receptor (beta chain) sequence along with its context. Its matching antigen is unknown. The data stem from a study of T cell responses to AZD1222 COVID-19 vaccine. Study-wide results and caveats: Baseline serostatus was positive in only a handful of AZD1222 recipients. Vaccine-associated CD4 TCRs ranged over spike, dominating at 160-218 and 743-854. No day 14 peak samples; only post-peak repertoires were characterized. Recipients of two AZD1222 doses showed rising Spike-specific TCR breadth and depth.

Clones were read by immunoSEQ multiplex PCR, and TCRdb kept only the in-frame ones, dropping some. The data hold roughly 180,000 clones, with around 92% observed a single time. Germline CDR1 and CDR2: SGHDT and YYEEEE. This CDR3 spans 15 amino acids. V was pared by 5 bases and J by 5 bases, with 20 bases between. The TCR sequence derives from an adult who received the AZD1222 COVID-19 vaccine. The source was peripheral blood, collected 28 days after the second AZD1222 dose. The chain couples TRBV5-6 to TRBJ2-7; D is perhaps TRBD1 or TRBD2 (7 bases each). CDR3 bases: TGTGCCAGCAGACTCGGGGAGGGGGCAGCCGACGAGCAGTACTTC. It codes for CASRLGEGAADEQYF. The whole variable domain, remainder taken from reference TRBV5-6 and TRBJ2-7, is DAGVTQSPTHLIKTRGQQVTLRCSPKSGHDTVSWYQQALGQGPQFIFQYYEEEERQRGNFPDRFSGHQFPNYSSELNVNALLLGDSALYLCASRLGEGAADEQYFGPGTRLTVT.